The present TCR beta chain was sequenced within a study of blood T cells in healthy people across ages. Sample-barcoded 5' priming and a J-beta primer mix drove a second PCR of 7 to 11 cycles. Using its own MiXCR run on the 5' RACE reads, TCRdb lists one record per CDR3 protein. The sample shows about 1.6 million distinct CDR3 sequences, about 31% of them seen only once. The ends lost 6 bases at V and 6 bases at J; junction bases unmatched: 8. The CDR3 length is 14 residues. This clonotype has a count of ten or more. The chain couples TRBV12-3 or TRBV12-4 to TRBJ2-7; 10 bases are a match to TRBD2. The TCR originated in a woman aged 25 to 39 in good health. Sequenced input: blood. The CDR3 spells CASRAGLASPEQYF. The CDR3 region has the DNA TGTGCCAGCAGGGCGGGACTAGCGTCCCCCGAGCAGTACTTC.